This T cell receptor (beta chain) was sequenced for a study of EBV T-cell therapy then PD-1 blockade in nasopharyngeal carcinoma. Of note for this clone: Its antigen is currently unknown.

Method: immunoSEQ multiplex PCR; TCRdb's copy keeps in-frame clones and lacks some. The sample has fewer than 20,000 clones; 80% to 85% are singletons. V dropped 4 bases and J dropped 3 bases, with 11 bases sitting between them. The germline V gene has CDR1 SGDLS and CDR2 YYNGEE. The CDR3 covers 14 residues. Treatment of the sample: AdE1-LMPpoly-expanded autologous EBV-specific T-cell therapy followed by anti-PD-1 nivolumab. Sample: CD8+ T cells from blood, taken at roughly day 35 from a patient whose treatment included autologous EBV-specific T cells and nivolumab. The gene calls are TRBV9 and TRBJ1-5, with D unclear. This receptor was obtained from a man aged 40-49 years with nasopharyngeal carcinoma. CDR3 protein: CASSQDGHNQPQHF. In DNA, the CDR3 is TGTGCCAGCAGCCAAGACGGGCACAATCAGCCCCAGCATTTT.